Listed below are T cell receptor beta chains from one sample, sequenced in a study of shared clonotypes between healthy human individuals. Using immunoSEQ multiplex PCR, the repertoire was profiled, and TCRdb retains in-frame clones only, with some absent. The sample includes about 710,000 clones, around 70% of them seen just once. Sample: memory CD4+ T cells sorted from blood. Receptors originate from a woman younger than 45 in good health. CDR3s include the opening cysteine and the closing phenylalanine or tryptophan. Fields, in order: D gene, V gene, J gene, clone size, CDR3 protein, CDR3 DNA. D genes are given only for firm matches. Clone size appears in some rows only: once, few, many, or a class for an expanded clone.

.	TRBV4-2	TRBJ2-3	.	CASSPARGVDHADTQYF	TGTGCCAGCAGCCCGGCCAGGGGGGTTGATCACGCAGATACGCAGTATTTT
TRBD2	TRBV11-2	TRBJ2-7	.	CASSLDPGLAGMQYF	TGTGCCAGCAGCCTAGATCCGGGACTAGCGGGAATGCAGTACTTC
.	TRBV29-1	TRBJ1-1	.	CSVYKNTEAFF	TGCAGCGTGTACAAGAACACTGAAGCTTTCTTT
.	TRBV19	TRBJ1-3	.	CASSQKGGFAGNTIYF	TGTGCCAGTAGTCAAAAAGGAGGATTCGCTGGAAACACCATATATTTT
.	TRBV28	TRBJ1-1	.	CASRKGPLNTEAFF	TGTGCCAGCAGAAAGGGACCCCTGAACACTGAAGCTTTCTTT
TRBD1	TRBV2	TRBJ1-6	.	CASIQGGNSPLHF	TGTGCCAGCATACAGGGGGGAAATTCACCCCTCCACTTT
TRBD2	TRBV25-1	TRBJ2-7	few	CASSGVRGTSDHEQYF	TGTGCCAGCAGTGGCGTCCGAGGGACTAGCGACCACGAGCAGTACTTC
TRBD1	TRBV6-5	TRBJ2-7	.	CASRQGPTSYEQYF	TGTGCCAGCAGACAGGGGCCGACTTCCTACGAGCAGTACTTC
TRBD1	TRBV5-1	TRBJ1-4	.	CASSRGQGGKLFF	TGCGCCAGCAGCAGAGGACAGGGGGGAAAACTGTTTTTT
TRBD2	TRBV18	TRBJ2-1	.	CASSLLAGVSYNEQFF	TGTGCCAGCTCTCTCCTAGCGGGAGTCTCCTACAATGAGCAGTTCTTC
.	TRBV10-3	TRBJ2-7	.	CAISGGDSFYEQYF	TGTGCCATCAGTGGGGGGGACAGTTTCTACGAGCAGTACTTC
.	TRBV6-5	TRBJ2-6	few	CASSSRSSGANVLTF	TGTGCCAGCAGCTCGAGGAGCTCTGGGGCCAACGTCCTGACTTTC
.	TRBV27	TRBJ2-6	.	CASSNYNSGANVLTF	TGTGCCAGCAGTAATTATAACTCTGGGGCCAACGTCCTGACTTTC
.	TRBV11-2	TRBJ1-3	few	CASSYLRPGNTIYF	TGTGCCAGCAGCTACCTACGGCCAGGAAACACCATATATTTT
.	TRBV11-2	TRBJ2-3	.	CASSAGRSTDTQYF	TGTGCCAGCAGCGCCGGACGGAGCACAGATACGCAGTATTTT
.	TRBV14	TRBJ1-3	.	CASSPLTGAPGAIYF	TGTGCCAGCAGCCCCCTGACGGGGGCACCGGGGGCCATATATTTT
.	TRBV11-2	TRBJ1-4	.	CASSLDFTANEKLFF	TGTGCCAGCAGCTTAGATTTCACAGCTAATGAAAAACTGTTTTTT
TRBD1	TRBV6-6	TRBJ1-5	.	CASSYSPGQGDQPQHF	TGTGCCAGCAGTTACTCACCGGGACAGGGGGATCAGCCCCAGCATTTT
.	TRBV4-1	TRBJ2-7	.	CASSQAGGNLPYEQYF	TGCGCCAGCAGCCAAGCTGGCGGGAACCTTCCTTACGAGCAGTACTTC